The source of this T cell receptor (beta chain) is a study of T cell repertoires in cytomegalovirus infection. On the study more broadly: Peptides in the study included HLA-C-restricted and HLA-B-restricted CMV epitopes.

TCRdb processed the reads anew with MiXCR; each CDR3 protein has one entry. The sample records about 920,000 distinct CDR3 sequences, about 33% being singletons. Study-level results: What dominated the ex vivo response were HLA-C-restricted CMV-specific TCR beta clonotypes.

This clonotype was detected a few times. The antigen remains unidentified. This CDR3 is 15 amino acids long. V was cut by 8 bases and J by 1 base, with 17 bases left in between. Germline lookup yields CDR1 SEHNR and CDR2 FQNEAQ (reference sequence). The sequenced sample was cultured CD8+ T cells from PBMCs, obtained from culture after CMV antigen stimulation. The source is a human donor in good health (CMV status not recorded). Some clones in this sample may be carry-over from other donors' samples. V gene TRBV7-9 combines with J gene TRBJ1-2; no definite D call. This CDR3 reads CASAKPDRLNYGYTF. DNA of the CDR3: TGTGCCAGCGCCAAACCCGATAGACTTAACTATGGCTACACCTTC.